This T cell receptor (beta chain) emerged from a study of long-term antiretroviral therapy in people with HIV. Notes on the study in general: Patients on ART gained diversity, which nonetheless stayed below transplant donor controls. Possibly under older ART regimens, blood was drawn between about 2004 and 2018. Across all time points, the repertoire was dominated by clones that expanded before ART.

As to this clone: Antigen specificity is unknown.

At the survey level, the v3.0 immunoSEQ assay was run. The table came from immunoSEQ multiplex PCR; TCRdb's copy has only in-frame clones and leaves some out. The sample includes about 26,000 clones, roughly 86% of them seen just once. The CDR3 runs to 16 residues. Germline CDR1 LGHNA, CDR2 YSLEER. Trimming removed 0 bases from V and 6 bases from J; junction bases left unmatched: 5. The chain employs TRBV4-3 and TRBJ2-2; 9 bases match TRBD2. This specimen was unsorted PBMCs, taken 2.6 to 2.8 years after starting antiretroviral therapy. This TCR was sampled from a middle-aged man with HIV. CDR3 loop: CASSQEAGGIAGELFF. For the CDR3, the DNA is TGCGCCAGCAGCCAAGAGGCGGGAGGGATTGCCGGGGAGCTGTTTTTT.